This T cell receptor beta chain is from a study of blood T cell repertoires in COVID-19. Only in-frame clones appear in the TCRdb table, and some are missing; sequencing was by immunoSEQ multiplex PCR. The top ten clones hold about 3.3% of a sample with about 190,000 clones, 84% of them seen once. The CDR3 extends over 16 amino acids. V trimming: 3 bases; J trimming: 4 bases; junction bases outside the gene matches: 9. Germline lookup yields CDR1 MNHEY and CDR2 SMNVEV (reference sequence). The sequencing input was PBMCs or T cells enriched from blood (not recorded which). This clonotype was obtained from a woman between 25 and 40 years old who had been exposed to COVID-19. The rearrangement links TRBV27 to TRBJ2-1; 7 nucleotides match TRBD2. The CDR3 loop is CASSFRAGELYNEQFF. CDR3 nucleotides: TGTGCCAGCAGTTTTCGGGCGGGGGAGTTATACAATGAGCAGTTCTTC.